Listed below are T cell receptor beta chains from one sample, sequenced in a study of T cell responses to AZD1222 COVID-19 vaccine. Measured with immunoSEQ multiplex PCR; TCRdb has only the in-frame clones, and not every one. The data hold some 180,000 clones, with about nine tenths observed a single time. Sequenced material: peripheral blood, taken on day 0 of AZD1222 vaccination. These receptors were taken from an adult in good health. Both conserved end residues are part of each CDR3. A D gene is named only where the DNA matches it firmly. For some rows the clone size is stated as once, few or many, or as a class when expanded; others skip it.

v_gene	d_gene	j_gene	abundance	CDR3aa	CDR3nt
TRBV10-3	NA	TRBJ1-2	NA	CAIMGANLNYGYTF	TGTGCCATCATGGGGGCCAACCTAAACTATGGCTACACCTTC
TRBV12-2	NA	TRBJ2-7	once	CASRKNPRTDARGRIRPSYEQYF	TGTGCAAGTCGCAAAAACCCTAGAACGGACGCGAGGGGGAGAATTAGGCCCTCCTACGAGCAGTACTTC
TRBV28	TRBD2	TRBJ2-3	once	CASSASFGLAGGSSSTDTQYF	TGTGCCAGCAGTGCCTCGTTTGGACTAGCGGGAGGATCGTCTAGCACAGATACGCAGTATTTT
TRBV6-1	TRBD1	TRBJ1-5	NA	CASSGPSGGHGGNQPQHF	TGTGCCAGCAGTGGACCCTCAGGGGGCCACGGGGGCAATCAGCCCCAGCATTTT
TRBV28	TRBD1	TRBJ1-2	NA	CASRAGQARHTTYGYTF	TGTGCCAGCAGAGCCGGACAGGCCCGACATACTACCTATGGCTACACCTTC
TRBV5-4	NA	TRBJ1-2	NA	CASSFNREKGYTF	TGTGCCAGCAGCTTTAACAGGGAGAAAGGCTACACCTTC
TRBV2	NA	TRBJ2-2	NA	CASRQENTGELFF	TGTGCCAGCAGGCAGGAGAACACCGGGGAGCTGTTTTTT
TRBV11-1	TRBD1	TRBJ1-2	NA	CASSTPGTGSGYTF	TGTGCCAGCAGCACGCCCGGGACAGGGTCTGGCTACACCTTC
TRBV10-3	TRBD1	TRBJ2-1	NA	CAIRTGGGNYNEQFF	TGTGCCATCAGGACAGGGGGTGGGAACTACAATGAGCAGTTCTTC
TRBV5-4	TRBD2	TRBJ2-1	NA	CASSLALAGGLSSYNEQFF	TGTGCCAGCAGCTTGGCCCTAGCGGGGGGCTTAAGCTCCTACAATGAGCAGTTCTTC
TRBV19	TRBD1	TRBJ1-4	NA	CASRRQGPNEKLFF	TGTGCCAGTAGACGACAGGGGCCTAATGAAAAACTGTTTTTT
TRBV7-9	NA	TRBJ1-1	few	CASSLTDHEAFF	TGTGCCAGCAGCTTAACGGACCATGAAGCTTTCTTT
TRBV5-1	NA	TRBJ1-6	NA	CASSLVRDSPLHF	TGCGCCAGCAGCTTGGTACGGGATTCACCCCTCCACTTT
TRBV5-1	NA	TRBJ1-6	NA	CASSLQGVGNSPLHF	TGCGCCAGCAGCTTGCAAGGGGTCGGTAATTCACCCCTCCACTTT
TRBV3-1/TRBV3-2	NA	TRBJ1-5	NA	CASSRSQGGKPQHF	TGTGCCAGCAGCCGAAGCCAAGGAGGGAAGCCCCAGCATTTT
TRBV11-2	NA	TRBJ2-7	NA	CASSLVATGNHEQYF	TGTGCCAGCAGCTTAGTTGCGACAGGTAACCACGAGCAGTACTTC
TRBV18	NA	TRBJ1-5	few	CASTPARLWLVMVTQPQHF	TGTGCCAGCACGCCCGCCCGGCTATGGCTAGTTATGGTTACTCAGCCCCAGCATTTT
TRBV12-3/TRBV12-4	NA	TRBJ2-1	NA	CASIQANGFEQFF	TGTGCCAGCATCCAGGCAAACGGATTTGAGCAGTTCTTC
TRBV5-1	NA	TRBJ1-5	NA	CASSLVPQAGQPQHF	TGCGCCAGCAGCTTGGTCCCCCAGGCCGGTCAGCCCCAGCATTTT
TRBV4-1	TRBD1	TRBJ1-4	NA	CASSPDRDPTNEKLFF	TGCGCCAGCAGCCCAGACAGGGACCCAACTAATGAAAAACTGTTTTTT
TRBV6-4	NA	TRBJ1-4	NA	CASSYSATNEKLFF	TGTGCCAGCAGTTACTCTGCAACTAATGAAAAACTGTTTTTT
TRBV7-2	NA	TRBJ1-3	NA	CASSPPPRGSGNTIYF	TGTGCCAGCAGCCCACCCCCCAGGGGTAGTGGAAACACCATATATTTT
TRBV24-1	NA	TRBJ1-2	NA	CATSDPNYRAGYTF	TGTGCCACCAGTGACCCCAACTACAGGGCGGGCTACACCTTC
TRBV6-5	NA	TRBJ1-1	once	CASRRGAGTEAFF	TGTGCCAGCAGGCGGGGGGCAGGCACTGAAGCTTTCTTT
TRBV7-8	TRBD2	TRBJ2-1	NA	CASSPYRAGGYNEQFF	TGTGCCAGCAGCCCCTATCGAGCGGGAGGCTACAATGAGCAGTTCTTC
TRBV19	NA	TRBJ1-5	NA	CASATVGGGGNQPQHF	TGTGCCAGTGCAACCGTGGGGGGCGGCGGTAATCAGCCCCAGCATTTT
TRBV28	TRBD1	TRBJ2-7	NA	CASGKFGQGIEQYF	TGTGCCAGCGGAAAATTCGGACAGGGTATTGAGCAGTACTTC
TRBV28	TRBD2	TRBJ2-1	once	CASRGSGSKSEQFF	TGTGCCAGCAGGGGGAGCGGGAGTAAGAGTGAGCAGTTCTTC
TRBV7-2	NA	TRBJ1-2	NA	CASSLGGLHYGYTF	TGTGCCAGCAGCTTAGGTGGCCTGCACTATGGCTACACCTTC
TRBV4-2	NA	TRBJ2-7	NA	CASSQLTRYEQYF	TGTGCCAGCAGCCAACTGACACGGTACGAGCAGTACTTC
TRBV12-3/TRBV12-4	NA	TRBJ2-3	NA	CASSSGRTDTQYF	TGTGCCAGCAGTTCAGGACGCACAGATACGCAGTATTTT
TRBV28	TRBD1	TRBJ1-2	NA	CASSLSARGLYYGYTF	TGTGCCAGCAGTTTATCTGCCAGGGGGTTATATTATGGCTACACCTTC
TRBV5-1	NA	TRBJ1-2	few	CASSLALQGYGYTF	TGCGCCAGCAGCTTGGCGCTACAGGGTTATGGCTACACCTTC
TRBV19	NA	TRBJ1-6	NA	CASSIRQGNPSNSPLHF	TGTGCCAGTAGTATTCGGCAGGGCAACCCATCTAATTCACCCCTCCACTTT
TRBV19	TRBD1	TRBJ1-5	NA	CASSRQGGNQPQHF	TGTGCCAGTAGTAGACAGGGAGGCAATCAGCCCCAGCATTTT
TRBV10-3	NA	TRBJ1-2	NA	CAIGEDGYTF	TGTGCCATCGGGGAAGATGGCTACACCTTC
TRBV11-2	TRBD1	TRBJ1-4	once	CASSRGQGVGKLFF	TGTGCCAGCAGCCGGGGACAGGGGGTCGGAAAACTGTTTTTT
TRBV19	NA	TRBJ1-4	NA	CASSAKPITNEKLFF	TGTGCCAGTAGTGCAAAACCAATAACTAATGAAAAACTGTTTTTT
TRBV3-1/TRBV3-2	NA	TRBJ2-3	once	CASSQDPSGTQYF	TGTGCCAGCAGCCAAGATCCAAGCGGTACGCAGTATTTT
TRBV19	TRBD1	TRBJ1-2	NA	CASSIALGQGAKGYTF	TGTGCCAGTAGTATAGCCCTGGGACAGGGGGCGAAGGGCTACACCTTC
TRBV6-5	TRBD1	TRBJ1-4	NA	CASSDRGATNEKLFF	TGTGCCAGCAGCGACAGGGGCGCAACTAATGAAAAACTGTTTTTT
TRBV4-2	TRBD1	TRBJ1-1	NA	CASSLAPGQGTEAFF	TGTGCCAGCAGCCTAGCCCCCGGACAGGGAACAGAAGCTTTCTTT
TRBV7-2	NA	TRBJ2-1	NA	CASSLADNEQFF	TGTGCCAGCAGCTTAGCAGACAATGAGCAGTTCTTC
TRBV7-9	NA	TRBJ2-5	NA	CASSLDVAGPQETQYF	TGTGCCAGCAGCTTAGATGTCGCGGGCCCTCAAGAGACCCAGTACTTC
TRBV5-1	NA	TRBJ2-2	NA	CASSLGAREGTGELFF	TGCGCCAGCAGCTTGGGGGCCAGGGAAGGCACCGGGGAGCTGTTTTTT
TRBV19	NA	TRBJ1-2	once	CASTWGAGGGYTF	TGTGCCAGTACCTGGGGGGCAGGCGGTGGCTACACCTTC
TRBV6-2/TRBV6-3	TRBD2	TRBJ2-3	NA	CASSSGNGREDTQYF	TGTGCCAGCAGCTCGGGGAACGGGAGGGAAGATACGCAGTATTTT
TRBV5-1	TRBD1	TRBJ1-1	NA	CASSLQGNGNTEAFF	TGCGCCAGCAGCTTACAGGGGAATGGGAACACTGAAGCTTTCTTT
TRBV19	TRBD1	TRBJ2-3	NA	CASSMEQGVRDTQYF	TGTGCCAGTAGTATGGAACAGGGGGTGAGAGATACGCAGTATTTT
TRBV2	NA	TRBJ2-2	NA	CASSEIERAGELFF	TGTGCCAGCAGTGAAATAGAACGCGCCGGGGAGCTGTTTTTT
TRBV30	NA	TRBJ2-7	NA	CAWGGGLLTSYEQYF	TGTGCCTGGGGGGGAGGACTATTGACCTCCTACGAGCAGTACTTC
TRBV4-1	TRBD2	TRBJ2-7	NA	CASSQDWGGGLGQQYF	TGCGCCAGCAGCCAAGACTGGGGGGGTGGCCTGGGACAGCAGTACTTC
TRBV7-2	NA	TRBJ1-6	NA	CASSLRGENSPLHF	TGTGCCAGCAGCTTACGGGGGGAGAATTCACCCCTCCACTTT
TRBV19	NA	TRBJ2-1	NA	CASSLGLQGLNEQFF	TGTGCCAGTAGTCTGGGACTTCAGGGTCTCAATGAGCAGTTCTTC